The rows below give T cell receptor beta chains drawn from one sample of a study of metastatic and nonmetastatic thyroid tumors. TCRdb called clones again from the PCR reads with MiXCR. The sample shows more than 9,500 clones, around 9.9% of them seen only once. The specimen sequenced was tumor tissue. The receptor set was obtained from a female donor with papillary thyroid cancer or a benign thyroid nodule (not recorded which). Some clones in this sample may be carry-over from other donors' samples. CDR3s leave out the opening cysteine and the closing phenylalanine or tryptophan. Fields, in order: J gene, V gene, CDR3 protein.

>TRBJ1-6|TRBV28
ASSFRDRPLH
>TRBJ1-1|TRBV20-1
SASVVTEAF
>TRBJ2-7|TRBV7-2
ASSLVGQGLYEQY
>TRBJ2-7|TRBV14
ASSQDQGQGIGEQY
>TRBJ1-2|TRBV2
ASIYTPGQGDNGYT
>TRBJ2-3|TRBV6-1
ASSADRLTDTQY
>TRBJ2-1|TRBV5-1
ASTSGGGSVYNEQF
>TRBJ2-4|TRBV2
ASSGPSSLAKNIQY
>TRBJ2-5|TRBV7-3
ASSATGAVQETQY
>TRBJ2-5|TRBV15
ATSTPRGRGETQY
>TRBJ2-3|TRBV20-1
SACPSGADTQY
>TRBJ2-1|TRBV9
ASSAGAGYNEQF
>TRBJ2-5|TRBV2
ASSEPGGLEQETQY
>TRBJ2-7|TRBV7-2
ASSLLRAGYEQY
>TRBJ2-6|TRBV9
ASSELVANVLT
>TRBJ1-1|TRBV7-6
ASSTSTGADTEAF
>TRBJ2-1|TRBV13
ASRPGTGNEQF
>TRBJ2-1|TRBV24-1
ATRGVYNEQF
>TRBJ1-2|TRBV28
ASSKDTGYT
>TRBJ2-1|TRBV5-1
ASTRGTGESNEQF
>TRBJ2-1|TRBV13
ASSAYLGLASRSYNEQF
>TRBJ1-2|TRBV2
ASRVQGANYGYT
>TRBJ2-3|TRBV5-6
ASLSSVGWSTDTQY
>TRBJ1-6|TRBV19
ASNNYNSPLH
>TRBJ2-3|TRBV20-1
SAPTSGTDTQY
>TRBJ2-4|TRBV2
ASSETKNIQY
>TRBJ1-1|TRBV6-1
ISREGNTEAL
>TRBJ2-3|TRBV20-1
SAPGGGQPGADTQY
>TRBJ2-1|TRBV30
AWSVRGRARSYNEQF
>TRBJ2-1|TRBV28
ASSTRVAGGPGNEQF
>TRBJ1-2|TRBV28
ASSLGQRGGYT
>TRBJ2-1|TRBV19
ASSNFISSGEQF
>TRBJ1-6|TRBV12-3/TRBV12-4
ASSPQGQTNSPLH
>TRBJ2-1|TRBV2
ASSDSGGGQQF
>TRBJ1-1|TRBV11-2
ASSLMSASGRTEAF
>TRBJ2-5|TRBV7-9
ASSLVGTGNFYAAQY
>TRBJ1-6|TRBV4-1
ASSQDPITGGASPLH
>TRBJ1-1|TRBV19
ASSTPGGGWYTEAF
>TRBJ2-7|TRBV27
ASSRDRGFYEQY
>TRBJ2-5|TRBV15
STSSDPLGETQY
>TRBJ2-7|TRBV6-1
ASSDTSGADEQY
>TRBJ2-5|TRBV13
ASSPGAVETQY